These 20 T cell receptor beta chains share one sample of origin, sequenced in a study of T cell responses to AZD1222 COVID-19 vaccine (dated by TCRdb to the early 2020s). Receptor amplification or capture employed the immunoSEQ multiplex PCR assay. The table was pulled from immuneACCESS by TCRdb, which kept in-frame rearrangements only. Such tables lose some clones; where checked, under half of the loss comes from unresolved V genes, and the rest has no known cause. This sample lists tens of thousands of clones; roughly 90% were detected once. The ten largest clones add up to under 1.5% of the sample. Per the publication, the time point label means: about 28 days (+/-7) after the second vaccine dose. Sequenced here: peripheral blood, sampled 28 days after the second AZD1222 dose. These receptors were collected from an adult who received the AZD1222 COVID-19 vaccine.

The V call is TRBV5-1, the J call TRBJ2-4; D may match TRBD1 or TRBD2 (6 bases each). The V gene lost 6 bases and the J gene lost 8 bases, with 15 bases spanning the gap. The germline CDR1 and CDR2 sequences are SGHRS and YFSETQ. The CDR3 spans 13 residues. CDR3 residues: CASTITGGDIQYF. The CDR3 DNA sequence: TGCGCCAGCACTATTACCGGGGGCGACATTCAGTACTTC.

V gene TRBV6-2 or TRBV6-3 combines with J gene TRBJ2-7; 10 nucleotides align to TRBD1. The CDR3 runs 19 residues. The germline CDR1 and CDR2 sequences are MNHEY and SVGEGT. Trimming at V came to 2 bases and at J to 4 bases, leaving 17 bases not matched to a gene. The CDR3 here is CASSYPLGPRQGARYEQYF. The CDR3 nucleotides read TGTGCCAGCAGTTACCCCTTAGGGCCCAGACAGGGGGCAAGGTACGAGCAGTACTTC.

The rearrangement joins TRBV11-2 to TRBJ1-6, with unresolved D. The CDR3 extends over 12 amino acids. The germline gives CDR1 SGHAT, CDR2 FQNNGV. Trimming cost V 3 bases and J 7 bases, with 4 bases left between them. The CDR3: CASSFSNSPLHF. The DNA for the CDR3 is TGTGCCAGCAGCTTTTCAAATTCACCCCTCCACTTT.

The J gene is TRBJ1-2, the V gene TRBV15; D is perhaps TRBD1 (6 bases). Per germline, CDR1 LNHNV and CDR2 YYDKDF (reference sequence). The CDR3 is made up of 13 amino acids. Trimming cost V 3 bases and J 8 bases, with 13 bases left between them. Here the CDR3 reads CATSRDDRRGYTF. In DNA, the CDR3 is TGTGCCACCAGCAGGGACGACAGGAGAGGCTACACCTTC.

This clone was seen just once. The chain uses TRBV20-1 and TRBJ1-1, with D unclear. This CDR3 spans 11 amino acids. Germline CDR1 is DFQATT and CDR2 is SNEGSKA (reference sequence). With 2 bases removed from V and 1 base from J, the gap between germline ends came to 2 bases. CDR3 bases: TGCAGTGCTAGATGGAACACTGAAGCTTTCTTT. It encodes CSARWNTEAFF.

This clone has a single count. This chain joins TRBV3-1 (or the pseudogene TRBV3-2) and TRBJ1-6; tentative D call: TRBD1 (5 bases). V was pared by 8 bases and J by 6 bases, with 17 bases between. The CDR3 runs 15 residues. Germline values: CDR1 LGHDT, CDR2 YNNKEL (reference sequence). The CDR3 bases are TGTGCCAGCGGACACGAAGGGATAACTAATTCACCCCTCCACTTT. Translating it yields CASGHEGITNSPLHF.

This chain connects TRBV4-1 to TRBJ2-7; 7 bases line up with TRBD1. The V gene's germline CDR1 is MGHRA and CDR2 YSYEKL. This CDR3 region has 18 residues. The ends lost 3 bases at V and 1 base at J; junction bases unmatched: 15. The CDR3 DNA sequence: TGCGCCAGCAGCCATCAGGTGCGACAGGGCGGTTGGTCCTACGAGCAGTACTTC. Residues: CASSHQVRQGGWSYEQYF.

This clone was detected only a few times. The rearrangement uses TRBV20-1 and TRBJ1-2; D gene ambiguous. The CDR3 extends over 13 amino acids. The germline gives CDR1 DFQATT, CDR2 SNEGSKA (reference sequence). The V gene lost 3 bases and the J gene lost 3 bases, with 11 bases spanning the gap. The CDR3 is CSASLGPYYGYTF. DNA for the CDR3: TGCAGTGCTAGTTTGGGCCCCTACTATGGCTACACCTTC.

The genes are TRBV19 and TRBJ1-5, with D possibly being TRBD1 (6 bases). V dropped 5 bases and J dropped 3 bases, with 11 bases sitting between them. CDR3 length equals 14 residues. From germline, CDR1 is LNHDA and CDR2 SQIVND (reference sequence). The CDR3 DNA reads TGTGCCAGTAGTCCCCGGGACAACAATCAGCCCCAGCATTTT. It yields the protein CASSPRDNNQPQHF.

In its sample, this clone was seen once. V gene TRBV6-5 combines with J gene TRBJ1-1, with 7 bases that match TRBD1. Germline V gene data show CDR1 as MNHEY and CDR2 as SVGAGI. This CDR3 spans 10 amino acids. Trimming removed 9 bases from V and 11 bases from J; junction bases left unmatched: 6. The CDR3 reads CASSGTVAFF. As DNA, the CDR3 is TGTGCCAGTTCCGGGACAGTTGCTTTCTTT.

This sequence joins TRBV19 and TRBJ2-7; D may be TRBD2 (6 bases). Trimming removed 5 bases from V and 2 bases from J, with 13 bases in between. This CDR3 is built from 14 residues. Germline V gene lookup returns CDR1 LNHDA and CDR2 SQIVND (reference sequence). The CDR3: CASSPRTTTYEQYF. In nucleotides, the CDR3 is TGTGCCAGTAGTCCGAGGACTACAACCTACGAGCAGTACTTC.

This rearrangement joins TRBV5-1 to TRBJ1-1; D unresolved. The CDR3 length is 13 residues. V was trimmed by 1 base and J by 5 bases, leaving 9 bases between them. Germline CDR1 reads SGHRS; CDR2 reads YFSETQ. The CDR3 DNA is TGCGCCAGCAGCTTGACAACAGCAACTGAAGCTTTCTTT. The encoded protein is CASSLTTATEAFF.

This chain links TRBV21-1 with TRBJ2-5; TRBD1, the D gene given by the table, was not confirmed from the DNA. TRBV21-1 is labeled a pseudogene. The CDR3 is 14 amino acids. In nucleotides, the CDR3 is TGTGCCAGCAGCCTCGTATCAGAACAAGAGACCCAGTACTTC. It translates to CASSLVSEQETQYF.

The CDR3 nucleotides are TGTGCCACCAGCAGAGGGGAAGAAGTTAGCAATCAGCCCCAGCATTTT. Its translation: CATSRGEEVSNQPQHF. The chain uses TRBV15 and TRBJ1-5; D gene uncertain. Germline CDR1 LNHNV, CDR2 YYDKDF (reference sequence). The V end was cut by 1 base, the J end by 0 bases, with 10 bases between. The CDR3 extends over 16 amino acids.

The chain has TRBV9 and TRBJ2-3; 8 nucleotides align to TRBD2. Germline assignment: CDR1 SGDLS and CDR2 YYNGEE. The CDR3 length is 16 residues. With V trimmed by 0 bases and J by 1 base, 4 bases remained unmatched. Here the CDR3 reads CASSVDQAGGTDTQYF. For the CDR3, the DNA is TGTGCCAGCAGCGTAGACCAAGCGGGGGGCACAGATACGCAGTATTTT. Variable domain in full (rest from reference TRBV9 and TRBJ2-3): DSGVTQTPKHLITATGQRVTLRCSPRSGDLSVYWYQQSLDQGLQFLIQYYNGEERAKGNILERFSAQQFPDLHSELNLSSLELGDSALYFCASSVDQAGGTDTQYFGPGTRLTVL.

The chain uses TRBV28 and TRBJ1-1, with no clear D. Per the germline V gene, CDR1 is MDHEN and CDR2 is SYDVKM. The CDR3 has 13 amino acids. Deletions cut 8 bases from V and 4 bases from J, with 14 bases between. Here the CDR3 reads CASRRVGGTEAFF. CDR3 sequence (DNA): TGTGCCAGCCGCCGGGTGGGTGGCACTGAAGCTTTCTTT.

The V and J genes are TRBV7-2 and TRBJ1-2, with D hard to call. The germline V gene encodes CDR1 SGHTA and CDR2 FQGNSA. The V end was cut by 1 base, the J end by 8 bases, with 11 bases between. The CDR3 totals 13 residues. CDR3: CASSLEREGGYTF. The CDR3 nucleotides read TGTGCCAGCAGCTTAGAGAGGGAAGGAGGCTACACCTTC.

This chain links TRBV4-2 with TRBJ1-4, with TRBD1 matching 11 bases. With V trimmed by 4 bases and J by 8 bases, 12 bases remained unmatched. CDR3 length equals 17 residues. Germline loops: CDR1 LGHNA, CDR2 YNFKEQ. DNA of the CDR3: TGTGCCAGCAGCCGCGGACAGGGGGCGATTGACGGCGAAAAACTGTTTTTT. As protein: CASSRGQGAIDGEKLFF.

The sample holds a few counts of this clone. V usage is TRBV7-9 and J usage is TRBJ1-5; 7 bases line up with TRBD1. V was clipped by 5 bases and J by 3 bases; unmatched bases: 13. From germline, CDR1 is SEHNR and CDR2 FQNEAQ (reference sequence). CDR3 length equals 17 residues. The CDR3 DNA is TGTGCCAGCAGCCCCAACTACGACAGGGAGGTCAATCAGCCCCAGCATTTT. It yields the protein CASSPNYDREVNQPQHF.

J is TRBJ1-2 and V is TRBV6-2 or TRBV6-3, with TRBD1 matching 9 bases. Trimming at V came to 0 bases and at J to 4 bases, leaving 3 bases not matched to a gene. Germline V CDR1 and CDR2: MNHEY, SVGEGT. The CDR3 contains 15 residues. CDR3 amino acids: CASSYSDRGSYGYTF. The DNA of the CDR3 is TGTGCCAGCAGTTACTCGGACAGGGGCTCCTATGGCTACACCTTC.